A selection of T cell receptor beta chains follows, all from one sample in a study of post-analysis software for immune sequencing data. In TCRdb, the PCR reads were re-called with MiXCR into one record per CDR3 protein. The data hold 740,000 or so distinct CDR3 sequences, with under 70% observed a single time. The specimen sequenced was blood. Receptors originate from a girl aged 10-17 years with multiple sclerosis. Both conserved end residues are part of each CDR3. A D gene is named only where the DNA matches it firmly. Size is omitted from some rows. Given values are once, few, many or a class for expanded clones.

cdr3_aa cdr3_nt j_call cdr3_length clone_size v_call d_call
CASSTAWNSGANVLTF TGCGCCAGCAGCACGGCATGGAACTCTGGGGCCAACGTCCTGACTTTC TRBJ2-6 16 few TRBV4-1 -
CAISESLKVSGANVLTF TGTGCCATCAGTGAGTCCCTTAAGGTCTCTGGGGCCAACGTCCTGACTTTC TRBJ2-6 17 - TRBV10-3 -
CSARSGNSNQPQHF TGCAGTGCTAGAAGCGGCAATAGCAATCAGCCCCAGCATTTT TRBJ1-5 14 - TRBV20-1 -
CSGGRRDEQFF TGCAGCGGGGGTAGACGGGATGAGCAGTTCTTC TRBJ2-1 11 few TRBV29-1 -
CASSLLSSGSTDTQYF TGTGCCAGCAGCTTGTTGTCTAGCGGGAGCACAGATACGCAGTATTTT TRBJ2-3 16 once TRBV5-6 TRBD2
CASSPVWPSYEQYF TGCGCCAGCAGCCCCGTTTGGCCTTCCTACGAGCAGTACTTC TRBJ2-7 14 - TRBV4-1 -
CASRFLAGSEVDTQYF TGTGCCAGCAGATTTCTAGCGGGGTCAGAAGTAGATACGCAGTATTTT TRBJ2-3 16 - TRBV12-3/TRBV12-4 TRBD2
CSVDSGRYNEQFF TGCAGCGTTGATTCGGGCAGATACAATGAGCAGTTCTTC TRBJ2-1 13 - TRBV29-1 -
CAISESKAAYEQYF TGTGCCATCAGTGAGTCGAAGGCAGCCTACGAGCAGTACTTC TRBJ2-7 14 - TRBV10-3 -
CASSLRDRGPHEQYF TGTGCCAGCTCGCTCCGGGACAGGGGGCCCCACGAGCAGTACTTC TRBJ2-7 15 few TRBV18 TRBD1
CSANGQGTRVETQYF TGCAGTGCTAACGGACAGGGAACCCGTGTGGAGACCCAGTACTTC TRBJ2-5 15 - TRBV20-1 TRBD1
CASSQGLTYTNEQFF TGTGCCAGCAGCCAGGGGCTTACATATACCAATGAGCAGTTCTTC TRBJ2-1 15 - TRBV6-5 -
CASRTGTINYGYTF TGTGCCAGCAGAACCGGGACAATCAACTATGGCTACACCTTC TRBJ1-2 14 - TRBV12-3/TRBV12-4 -
CAGSSRGVSTEAFF TGTGCCGGCAGTTCACGGGGGGTGAGCACTGAAGCTTTCTTT TRBJ1-1 14 - TRBV7-9 -
CSARVLTWHQYF TGCAGTGCTAGGGTTCTCACCTGGCACCAGTACTTC TRBJ2-5 12 - TRBV20-1 -
CASSRLGGEQYF TGTGCCAGCAGCCGATTAGGTGGCGAGCAGTACTTC TRBJ2-7 12 - TRBV7-3 -
CASSQDILAGGLFYNEQFF TGTGCCAGCAGCCAAGATATACTAGCGGGGGGGCTTTTCTACAATGAGCAGTTCTTC TRBJ2-1 19 - TRBV14 TRBD2
CSARDLTRAREKLFF TGCAGTGCTAGAGATCTTACGCGGGCGCGGGAAAAACTGTTTTTT TRBJ1-4 15 - TRBV20-1 -
CASSRRGYLSAQYF TGTGCCAGCAGCCGTAGAGGTTACTTGAGTGCCCAGTACTTC TRBJ2-5 14 - TRBV3-1 -
CASSPSGGKASEQYF TGTGCCAGCAGCCCATCAGGGGGTAAGGCTAGCGAGCAGTACTTC TRBJ2-7 15 - TRBV7-6 TRBD1
CASSKRVTNTEAFF TGTGCCAGCAGCAAGAGGGTGACGAACACTGAAGCTTTCTTT TRBJ1-1 14 - TRBV7-9 -
CASSLGPVQETQFF TGTGCCAGCAGCTTAGGGCCAGTCCAAGAGACCCAGTTCTTC TRBJ2-1 14 - TRBV7-9 -
CASSLRRGTDDEQFF TGTGCCAGCAGCTTACGGCGGGGGACGGACGATGAGCAGTTCTTC TRBJ2-1 15 - TRBV7-2 TRBD2
CASSQGQGAGQPQHF TGTGCCAGCAGCCAAGGACAGGGGGCTGGTCAGCCCCAGCATTTT TRBJ1-5 15 - TRBV7-2 TRBD1
CAISTGGAGAYNEQFF TGTGCCATCAGTACCGGCGGGGCGGGAGCGTACAATGAGCAGTTCTTC TRBJ2-1 16 - TRBV10-3 TRBD2
CASSSRERGTQYF TGTGCCAGCAGCTCCAGGGAACGGGGGACCCAGTACTTC TRBJ2-5 13 - TRBV7-2 -
CASSDSRVHEQYF TGTGCCAGCAGTGACAGCAGGGTCCACGAGCAGTACTTC TRBJ2-7 13 - TRBV2 -
CASSQFLLLRDDEKLFF TGTGCCAGCAGCCAATTTCTTCTTCTTAGGGATGATGAAAAACTGTTTTTT TRBJ1-4 17 - TRBV3-1 -
CASSWGLGAGEQYF TGCGCCAGCAGCTGGGGGTTGGGGGCCGGGGAGCAGTACTTC TRBJ2-7 14 few TRBV5-1 -